This entry concerns a single T cell receptor (beta chain). Its specificity is unknown. Libraries were prepared by immunoSEQ multiplex PCR; TCRdb keeps only in-frame clonotypes and omits some of them. The table has about 460,000 clones, approximately 90% seen once. CDR3 length: 15 residues. With V trimmed by 2 bases and J by 3 bases, 4 bases remained unmatched. The germline gives CDR1 LNHDA, CDR2 SQIVND (reference sequence). The sample is drawn from a study of Ad26.COV2.S vaccination and SARS-CoV-2 variants. Whole-study findings and limits: Vaccinees reportedly had broad spike-specific CD8+ and CD4+ T cell responses. Those who received vaccine or placebo ended up with similar non-spike TCR breadth. The TCR breadth and depth analyses may have produced an underestimate of total T cell responses.

Regarding treatment: 19 received Ad26.COV2.S at low or high dose, single or two shots; about 5 received placebo; per-sample allocation not given. Sampling occurred on day 63 after the first vaccine or placebo injection. This chain links TRBV19 with TRBJ2-1, with 7 bases fitting TRBD2. The clonotype comes from a person between 18 and 65 years old who received the Ad26.COV2.S COVID-19 vaccine or a placebo. The sample consisted of peripheral blood, taken in a trial of Ad26.COV2.S vaccine versus placebo. The CDR3 DNA reads TGTGCCAGTAGTATATGGGCGGGAGACTACAATGAGCAGTTCTTC. This sequence encodes CASSIWAGDYNEQFF. Full variable domain (rest looked up from reference TRBV19 and TRBJ2-1): DGGITQSPKYLFRKEGQNVTLSCEQNLNHDAMYWYRQDPGQGLRLIYYSQIVNDFQKGDIAEGYSVSREKKESFPLTVTSAQKNPTAFYLCASSIWAGDYNEQFFGPGTRLTVL.